This is a list of T cell receptor beta chains from one sample in a study of control samples from healthy donors and cancer patients. Some clones are missing from TCRdb's copy, which holds only in-frame ones; the method was immunoSEQ multiplex PCR. The repertoire holds roughly 73,000 clones, with around 92% as singletons. Source material: blood. All receptors come from a woman aged 55-75 years in good health. CDR3s include the opening cysteine and the closing phenylalanine or tryptophan.

16	TRBV11-1	TRBJ2-1	CASSLGFGTSEYEQFF
15	TRBV5-6	TRBJ2-7	CASSLASQSSYEQYF
16	TRBV19	TRBJ2-5	CASKGGTSGIQETQYF
14	TRBV19	TRBJ1-5	CASRSGLSNQPQHF
12	TRBV7-2	TRBJ1-5	CASSPDLGPQHF
15	TRBV27	TRBJ2-7	CASSGGQGGTYEQYF
15	TRBV5-1	TRBJ1-3	CASRLTNSAGNTIYF
15	TRBV19	TRBJ2-1	CASAVGATLYGEQFF
16	TRBV5-1	TRBJ2-3	CASSPGLDFSTDTQYF
15	TRBV9	TRBJ2-7	CASSPQGGVSYEQYF
13	TRBV20-1	TRBJ1-1	CSASHAGLTEAFF
15	TRBV27	TRBJ1-4	CASSSPGRTNEKLFF
16	TRBV12-5	TRBJ1-1	CASGSGRKLSNTEAFF
15	TRBV5-4	TRBJ2-1	CASSKTSGSYNEQFF
13	TRBV9	TRBJ2-2	CATKRESTGELFF
14	TRBV5-1	TRBJ1-1	CASSQSTGNTEAFF
13	TRBV7-3	TRBJ2-7	CASSLKGGYEQYF
12	TRBV28	TRBJ2-7	CASSYREYEQYF
13	TRBV29-1	TRBJ2-5	CSVRGRFLWTQYF
13	TRBV11-3	TRBJ2-7	CASSFSGSYEQYF
14	TRBV7-9	TRBJ1-6	CASSLSGLNSPLHF
16	TRBV4-2	TRBJ1-3	CASSQEWASSGNTIYF
15	TRBV6-5	TRBJ2-3	CASSYLRASTDTQYF
16	TRBV18	TRBJ2-6	CASSPWTDSGANVLTF
14	TRBV7-9	TRBJ1-3	CASSLSVSGNTIYF
14	TRBV6-5	TRBJ2-5	CASSHTGGVETQYF
18	TRBV19	TRBJ1-5	CASSIDWYGREVNQPQHF